This T cell receptor (beta chain) is from a study of blood T cell repertoires in COVID-19. In the study overall: The study drew acute and convalescent COVID-19 samples from the United States, Italy and Spain. Nucleic acid was either cDNA or gDNA, and it came from T cells, B-cell-depleted T cells, or PBMCs.

Authors' methods: The assay estimated nucleated cells by amplifying reference gene primers. Profiled with immunoSEQ multiplex PCR; TCRdb holds only in-frame clones, not every one. The V and J calls and clone size come from that table; D and trimming were worked out from the DNA. This table has around 140,000 clones, 88% appearing once. This clone was counted once. The CDR3 is 15 residues long. V was trimmed by 3 bases and J by 5 bases, leaving 17 bases between them. Germline assignment: CDR1 SGHDT and CDR2 YYEEEE. The TCR sequence derives from a man aged 65-85 years with acute or convalescent COVID-19. The sample comprised peripheral blood. The rearrangement uses TRBV5-6 and TRBJ1-2, with D uncertain. The CDR3 sequence: CASSSRAEGLYGYTF. CDR3 bases: TGTGCCAGCAGCTCCCGGGCCGAGGGCCTTTATGGCTACACCTTC.